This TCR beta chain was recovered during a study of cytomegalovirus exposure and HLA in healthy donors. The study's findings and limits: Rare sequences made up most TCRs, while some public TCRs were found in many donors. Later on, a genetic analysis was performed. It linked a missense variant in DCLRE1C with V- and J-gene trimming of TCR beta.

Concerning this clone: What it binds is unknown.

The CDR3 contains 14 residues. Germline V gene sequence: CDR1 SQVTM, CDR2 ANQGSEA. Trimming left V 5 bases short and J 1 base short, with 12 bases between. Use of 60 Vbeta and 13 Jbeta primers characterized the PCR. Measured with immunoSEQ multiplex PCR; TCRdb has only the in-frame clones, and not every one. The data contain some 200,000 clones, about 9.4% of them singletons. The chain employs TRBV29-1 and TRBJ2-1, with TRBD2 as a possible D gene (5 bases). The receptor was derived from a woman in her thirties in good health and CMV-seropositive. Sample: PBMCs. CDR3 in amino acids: CSVLARGSYNEQFF. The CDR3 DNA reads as TGCAGCGTTTTAGCGAGAGGTTCCTACAATGAGCAGTTCTTC.